Listed below are T cell receptor beta chains from one sample, sequenced in a study of CD8+ T cells in alopecia areata. TCRdb's table, derived via immunoSEQ multiplex PCR, lists solely in-frame clones and lacks some. The sample lists some 170,000 clones; about 61% were seen once. This sample comprised CD4+ T cells sorted from blood, obtained at approximately week 56, from a patient treated with tofacitinib. These receptors all come from a human donor with alopecia areata. Both conserved end residues are part of each CDR3. The D gene is left open where the match is weak. Size is stated for part of the rows, as once, few or many counts, or as a class when the clone is expanded.

j_call clone_size d_call v_call cdr3_aa cdr3_nt
TRBJ2-3 few - TRBV7-9 CASSLDAGFTDTQYF TGTGCCAGCAGCTTGGATGCGGGGTTCACAGATACGCAGTATTTT
TRBJ2-7 - TRBD1 TRBV29-1 CSARTGNYEQYF TGCAGCGCTAGGACAGGGAACTACGAGCAGTACTTC
TRBJ1-2 - TRBD1 TRBV6-5 CASSTGDGYGYTF TGTGCCAGTTCAACAGGGGACGGCTATGGCTACACCTTC
TRBJ1-4 - - TRBV6-6 CASRKPNEKLFF TGTGCCAGCAGGAAACCGAATGAAAAACTGTTTTTT
TRBJ1-4 - - TRBV28 CASSEGGSTNEKLFF TGTGCCAGCAGTGAGGGGGGTTCAACTAATGAAAAACTGTTTTTT
TRBJ1-1 - - TRBV2 CAGRQWNTEAFF TGTGCCGGCAGACAGTGGAACACTGAAGCTTTCTTT
TRBJ1-1 - TRBD1 TRBV9 CASSVGGQGFTEAFF TGTGCCAGCAGCGTAGGAGGACAGGGGTTCACTGAAGCTTTCTTT
TRBJ1-2 - TRBD1 TRBV6-5 CASSQGADYGYTF TGTGCCAGCAGTCAGGGGGCTGACTATGGCTACACCTTC
TRBJ2-5 - - TRBV6-5 CASSYSTRGETQYF TGTGCCAGCAGTTACTCGACTCGAGGAGAGACCCAGTACTTC
TRBJ1-1 once - TRBV5-1 CASSRGNTEAFF TGCGCCAGCAGCAGGGGGAACACTGAAGCTTTCTTT
TRBJ1-1 - - TRBV29-1 CSVDEGPVAFF TGCAGCGTTGATGAGGGGCCGGTAGCTTTCTTT
TRBJ1-3 few - TRBV29-1 CSVGFGGNTIYF TGCAGCGTTGGTTTCGGGGGAAACACCATATATTTT
TRBJ2-5 - TRBD2 TRBV29-1 CSVEPSGGPETQYF TGCAGCGTTGAGCCTAGCGGGGGACCCGAGACCCAGTACTTC
TRBJ1-3 - - TRBV5-1 CASSVGLSGNTIYF TGCGCCAGCAGCGTCGGTTTGTCTGGAAACACCATATATTTT
TRBJ1-1 - - TRBV5-1 CASSSGSGGKAEAFF TGCGCCAGCAGCTCCGGGAGCGGGGGCAAGGCTGAAGCTTTCTTT
TRBJ1-5 - TRBD1 TRBV30 CAWSEGGGQPQHF TGTGCCTGGAGTGAAGGGGGCGGGCAGCCCCAGCATTTT
TRBJ1-1 - - TRBV5-1 CASLGPVNTEAFF TGCGCCAGCCTCGGTCCCGTGAACACTGAAGCTTTCTTT
TRBJ1-4 - TRBD1 TRBV6-5 CASSRGTGEKLFF TGTGCCAGCAGTCGAGGGACAGGGGAAAAACTGTTTTTT
TRBJ2-5 few - TRBV7-9 CASSLGSRGFQETQYF TGTGCCAGCAGCTTGGGTAGCAGGGGTTTTCAAGAGACCCAGTACTTC
TRBJ2-2 - TRBD1 TRBV23-1 CASSRLNPGQPKCTGELFF TGCGCCAGCAGTCGCCTCAATCCGGGACAGCCGAAATGTACCGGGGAGCTGTTTTTT
TRBJ1-1 - - TRBV30 CAWILYGNTEAFF TGTGCCTGGATACTTTACGGAAACACTGAAGCTTTCTTT
TRBJ2-7 - TRBD2 TRBV5-1 CASSPTSGPYEQYF TGCGCCAGCAGCCCGACTAGCGGACCCTACGAGCAGTACTTC
TRBJ2-4 - - TRBV2 CASRATGSANIQYF TGTGCCAGCAGGGCCACAGGGTCGGCGAACATTCAGTACTTC
TRBJ2-2 - - TRBV5-6 CASGRTTGELFF TGTGCCAGCGGACGGACAACCGGGGAGCTGTTTTTT
TRBJ1-3 - - TRBV19 CASRTGTNSGNTIYF TGTGCCAGTAGGACCGGGACCAACTCTGGAAACACCATATATTTT
TRBJ1-1 - - TRBV30 CAWSRRQKNTEAFF TGTGCCTGGAGTAGGAGACAGAAGAACACTGAAGCTTTCTTT
TRBJ1-1 once - TRBV19 CASSIEGTRTNTEAFF TGTGCCAGTAGTATCGAGGGGACGAGGACGAACACTGAAGCTTTCTTT
TRBJ1-1 few - TRBV23-1 CASSQSRTLIAEAFF TGCGCCAGCAGTCAATCGAGGACCCTAATCGCTGAAGCTTTCTTT